The clone carrying this T cell receptor beta chain was picked up many times. From RNA transcripts, TCR beta CDR3 regions were amplified. Using the HTBI primer set, a first-round RT-PCR was run on the TCR CDR3. Via MiXCR, TCRdb re-called the multiplex PCR reads, giving one row per CDR3 protein. The table records fewer than 800,000 distinct CDR3 sequences, about 17% of them present only once. The entry originates in a study of T cells in Graves' hyperthyroidism and ophthalmopathy. This CDR3 comprises 17 residues. The ends lost 5 bases at V and 3 bases at J; junction bases unmatched: 13. This chain links TRBV12-3 or TRBV12-4 with TRBJ2-3; 8 positions match TRBD2. Source material: blood. This clonotype was sampled from a man aged 18 to 35 with Graves' hyperthyroidism. CDR3 nucleotide sequence: TGTGCCAGCAGTCTCCAGCGGGAGAGGTTTGGGACAGATACGCAGTATTTT. Its translation is CASSLQRERFGTDTQYF.